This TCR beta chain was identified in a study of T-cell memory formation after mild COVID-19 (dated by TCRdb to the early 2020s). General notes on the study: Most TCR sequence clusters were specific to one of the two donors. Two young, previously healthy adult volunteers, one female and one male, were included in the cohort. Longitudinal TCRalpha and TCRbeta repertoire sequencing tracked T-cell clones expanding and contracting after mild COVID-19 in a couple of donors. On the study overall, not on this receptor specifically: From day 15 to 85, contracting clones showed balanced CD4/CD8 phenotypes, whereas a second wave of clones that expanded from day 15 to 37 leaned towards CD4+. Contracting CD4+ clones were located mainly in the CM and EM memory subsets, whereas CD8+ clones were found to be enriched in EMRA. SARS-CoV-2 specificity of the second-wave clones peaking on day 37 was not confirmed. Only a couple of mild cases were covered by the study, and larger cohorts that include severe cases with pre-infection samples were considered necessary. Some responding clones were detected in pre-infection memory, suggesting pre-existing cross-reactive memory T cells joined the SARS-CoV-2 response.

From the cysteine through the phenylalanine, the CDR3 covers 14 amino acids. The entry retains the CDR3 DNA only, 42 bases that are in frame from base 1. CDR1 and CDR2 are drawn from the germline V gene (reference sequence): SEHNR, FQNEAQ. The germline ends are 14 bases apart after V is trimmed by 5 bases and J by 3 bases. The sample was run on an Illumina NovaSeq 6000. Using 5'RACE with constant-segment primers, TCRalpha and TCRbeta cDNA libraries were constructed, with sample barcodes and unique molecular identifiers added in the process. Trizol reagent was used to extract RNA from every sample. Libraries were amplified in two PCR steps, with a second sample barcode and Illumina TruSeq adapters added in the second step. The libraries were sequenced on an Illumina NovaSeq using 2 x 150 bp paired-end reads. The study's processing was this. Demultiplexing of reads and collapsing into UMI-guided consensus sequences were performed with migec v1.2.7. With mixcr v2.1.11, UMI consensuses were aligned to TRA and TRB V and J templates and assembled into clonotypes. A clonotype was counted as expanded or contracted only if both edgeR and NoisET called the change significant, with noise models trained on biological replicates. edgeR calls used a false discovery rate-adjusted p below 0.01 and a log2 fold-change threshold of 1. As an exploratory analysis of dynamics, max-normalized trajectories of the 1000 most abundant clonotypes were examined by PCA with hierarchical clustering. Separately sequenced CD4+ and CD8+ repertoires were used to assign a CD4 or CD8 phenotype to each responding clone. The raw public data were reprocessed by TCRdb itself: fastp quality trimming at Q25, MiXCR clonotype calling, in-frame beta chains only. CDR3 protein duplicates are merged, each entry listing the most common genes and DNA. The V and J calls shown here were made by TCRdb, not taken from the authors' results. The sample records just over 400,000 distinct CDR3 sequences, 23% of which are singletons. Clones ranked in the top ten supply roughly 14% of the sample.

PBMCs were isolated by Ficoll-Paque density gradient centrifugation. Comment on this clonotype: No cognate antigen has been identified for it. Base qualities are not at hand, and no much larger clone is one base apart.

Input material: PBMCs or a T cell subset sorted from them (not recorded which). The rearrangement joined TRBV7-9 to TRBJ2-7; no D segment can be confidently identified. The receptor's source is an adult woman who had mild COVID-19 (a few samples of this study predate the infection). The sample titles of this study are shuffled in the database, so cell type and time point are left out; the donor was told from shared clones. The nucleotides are TGTGCCAGCAGCCCAGAGGCGATAAACTACGAGCAGTACTTC. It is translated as CASSPEAINYEQYF.